This T cell receptor (beta chain) is drawn from a study of T-cell reconstitution after alpha-beta-depleted transplantation in children. Overall study results and limits: Several hundred expanded graft clones reportedly were the source of alpha-beta T cells about two months after transplant.

Using unique molecular identifiers, the investigators prepared the TCRbeta library. Using its own MiXCR run on the PCR reads, TCRdb lists one record per CDR3 protein. The repertoire holds around 800,000 distinct CDR3 sequences, with 16% as singletons. Many counts were recorded for this clonotype. Its antigen remains unidentified. Specimen: PBMCs, mostly from graft donor cells, collected 360 days after TCRalphabeta/CD19-depleted stem cell transplant. The source of this sequence is a male patient younger than 18 who had a stem cell transplant for acute lymphoblastic leukemia, so the T cells may come from the graft donor.

CDR3 in DNA: TGTGCCAGCAGCTACTTAGCGGGGGCAAAAGGGGACGAGCAGTACTTC. Encoded protein: CASSYLAGAKGDEQYF. This rearrangement joins TRBV7-8 to TRBJ2-7; TRBD2 matches at 9 bases. After removal of 4 bases from V and 5 bases from J, the junction contained 12 bases not matched to a gene. Germline assignment: CDR1 SGHVS and CDR2 FQNEAQ. The CDR3 sequence is 16 residues long.